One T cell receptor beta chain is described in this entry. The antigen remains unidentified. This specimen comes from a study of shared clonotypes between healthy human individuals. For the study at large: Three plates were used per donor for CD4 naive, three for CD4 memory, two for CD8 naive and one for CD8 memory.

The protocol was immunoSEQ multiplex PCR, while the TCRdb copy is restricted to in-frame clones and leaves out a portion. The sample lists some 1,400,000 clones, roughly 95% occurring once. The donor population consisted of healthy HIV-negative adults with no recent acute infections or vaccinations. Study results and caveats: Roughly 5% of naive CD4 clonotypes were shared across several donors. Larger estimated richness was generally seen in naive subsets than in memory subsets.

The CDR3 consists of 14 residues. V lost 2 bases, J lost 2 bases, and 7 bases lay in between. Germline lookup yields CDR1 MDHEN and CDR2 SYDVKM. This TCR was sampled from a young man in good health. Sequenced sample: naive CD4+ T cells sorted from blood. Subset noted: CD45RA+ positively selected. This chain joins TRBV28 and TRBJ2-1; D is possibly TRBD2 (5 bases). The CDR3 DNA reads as TGTGCCAGCAGTTTAGAACTAGCCTACAATGAGCAGTTCTTC. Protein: CASSLELAYNEQFF. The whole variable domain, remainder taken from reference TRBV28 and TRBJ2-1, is DVKVTQSSRYLVKRTGEKVFLECVQDMDHENMFWYRQDPGLGLRLIYFSYDVKMKEKGDIPEGYSVSREKKERFSLILESASTNQTSMYLCASSLELAYNEQFFGPGTRLTVL.